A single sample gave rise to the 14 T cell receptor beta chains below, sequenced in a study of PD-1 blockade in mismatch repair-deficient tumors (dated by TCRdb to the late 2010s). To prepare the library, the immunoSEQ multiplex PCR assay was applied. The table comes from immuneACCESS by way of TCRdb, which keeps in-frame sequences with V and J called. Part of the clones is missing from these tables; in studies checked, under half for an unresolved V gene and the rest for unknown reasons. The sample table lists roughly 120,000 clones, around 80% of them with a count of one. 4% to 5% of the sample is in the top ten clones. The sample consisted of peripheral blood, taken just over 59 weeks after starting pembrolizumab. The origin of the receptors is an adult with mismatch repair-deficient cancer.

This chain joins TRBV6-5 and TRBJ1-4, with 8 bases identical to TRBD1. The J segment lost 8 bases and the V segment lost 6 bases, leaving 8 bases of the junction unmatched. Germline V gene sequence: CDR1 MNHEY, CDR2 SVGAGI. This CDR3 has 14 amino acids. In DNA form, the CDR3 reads TGTGCCAGCAGGCGGGGGACAGGACTAGAAAAACTGTTTTTT. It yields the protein CASRRGTGLEKLFF.

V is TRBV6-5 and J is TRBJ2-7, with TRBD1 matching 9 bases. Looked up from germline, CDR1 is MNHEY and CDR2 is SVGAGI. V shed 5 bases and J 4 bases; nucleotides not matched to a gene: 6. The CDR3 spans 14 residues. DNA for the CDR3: TGTGCCAGCAGTCACCGGGACAGGGATTACGAGCAGTACTTC. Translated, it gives CASSHRDRDYEQYF.

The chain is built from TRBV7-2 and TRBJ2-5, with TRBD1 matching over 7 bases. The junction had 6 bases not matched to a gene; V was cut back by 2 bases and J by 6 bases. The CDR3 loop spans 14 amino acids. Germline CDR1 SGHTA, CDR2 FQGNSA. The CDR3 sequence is CASSLSPGGQTQYF. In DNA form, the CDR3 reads TGTGCCAGCAGCTTATCGCCAGGGGGACAGACCCAGTACTTC.

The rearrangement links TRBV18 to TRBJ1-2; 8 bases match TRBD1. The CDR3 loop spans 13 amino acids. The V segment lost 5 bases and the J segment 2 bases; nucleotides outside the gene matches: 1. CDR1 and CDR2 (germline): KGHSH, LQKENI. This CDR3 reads CASSNRGNYGYTF. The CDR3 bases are TGTGCCAGCTCAAACAGGGGGAACTATGGCTACACCTTC.

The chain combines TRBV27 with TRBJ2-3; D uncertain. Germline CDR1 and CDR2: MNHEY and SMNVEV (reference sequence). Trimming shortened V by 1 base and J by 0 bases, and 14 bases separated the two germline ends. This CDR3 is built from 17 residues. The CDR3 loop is CASSLLVWQPSTDTQYF. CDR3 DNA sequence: TGTGCCAGCAGTTTATTGGTCTGGCAGCCCAGCACAGATACGCAGTATTTT.

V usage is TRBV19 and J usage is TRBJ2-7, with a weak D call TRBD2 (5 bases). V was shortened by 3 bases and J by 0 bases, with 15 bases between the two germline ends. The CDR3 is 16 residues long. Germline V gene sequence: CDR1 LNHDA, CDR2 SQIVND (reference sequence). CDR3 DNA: TGTGCCAGTAGTATGCCGGCTGGCAGCGGCTCCTACGAGCAGTACTTC. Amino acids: CASSMPAGSGSYEQYF.

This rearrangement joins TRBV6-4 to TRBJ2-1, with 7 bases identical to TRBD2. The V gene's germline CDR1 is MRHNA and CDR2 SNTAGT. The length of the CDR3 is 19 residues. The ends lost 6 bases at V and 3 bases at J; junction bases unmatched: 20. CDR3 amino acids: CASRSHGLGREGFYNEQFF. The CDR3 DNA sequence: TGTGCCAGCAGGAGCCACGGACTGGGCAGGGAGGGTTTCTACAATGAGCAGTTCTTC.

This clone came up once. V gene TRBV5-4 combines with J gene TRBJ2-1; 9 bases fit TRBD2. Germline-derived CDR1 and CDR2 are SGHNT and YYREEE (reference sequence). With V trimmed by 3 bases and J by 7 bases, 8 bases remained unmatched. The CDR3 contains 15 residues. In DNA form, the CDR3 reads TGTGCCAGCAGCTCGGGGGCTAGCGGGGCTAATGAGCAGTTCTTC. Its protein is CASSSGASGANEQFF. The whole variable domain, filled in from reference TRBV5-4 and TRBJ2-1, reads ETGVTQSPTHLIKTRGQQVTLRCSSQSGHNTVSWYQQALGQGPQFIFQYYREEENGRGNFPPRFSGLQFPNYSSELNVNALELDDSALYLCASSSGASGANEQFFGPGTRLTVL.

The CDR3 protein is CASSDGLAGPPNTGELFF. The CDR3 region has the DNA TGTGCCAGCAGCGACGGACTAGCGGGACCTCCGAACACCGGGGAGCTGTTTTTT. The V and J genes are TRBV7-3 and TRBJ2-2; 12 nucleotides align to TRBD2. The CDR3 consists of 18 residues. The J segment lost 0 bases and the V segment lost 5 bases, leaving 7 bases of the junction unmatched. Germline lookup yields CDR1 SGHTA and CDR2 FQGTGA.

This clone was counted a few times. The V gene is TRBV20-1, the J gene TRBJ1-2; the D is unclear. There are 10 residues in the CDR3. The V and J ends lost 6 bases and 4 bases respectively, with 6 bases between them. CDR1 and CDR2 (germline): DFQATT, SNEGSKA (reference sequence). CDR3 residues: CSAGSYGYTF. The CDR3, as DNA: TGCAGTGCAGGGAGCTATGGCTACACCTTC.

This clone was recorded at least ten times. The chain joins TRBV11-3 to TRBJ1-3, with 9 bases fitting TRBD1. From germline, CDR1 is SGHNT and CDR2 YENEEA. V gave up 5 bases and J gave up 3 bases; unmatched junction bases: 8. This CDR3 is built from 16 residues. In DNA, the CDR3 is TGTGCCAGCAGCGCCCGCGGACAGGGGAGTGGAAACACCATATATTTT. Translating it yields CASSARGQGSGNTIYF.

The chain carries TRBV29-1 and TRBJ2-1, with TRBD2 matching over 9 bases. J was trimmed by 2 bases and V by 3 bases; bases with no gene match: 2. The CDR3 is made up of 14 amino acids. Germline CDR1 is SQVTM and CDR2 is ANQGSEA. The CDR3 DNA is TGCAGCGTTGAGACTAGCGGAGCCTACAATGAGCAGTTCTTC. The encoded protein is CSVETSGAYNEQFF.

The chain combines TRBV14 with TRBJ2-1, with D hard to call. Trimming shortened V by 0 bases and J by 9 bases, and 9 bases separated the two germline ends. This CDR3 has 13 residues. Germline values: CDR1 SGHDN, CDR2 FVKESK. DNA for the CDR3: TGTGCCAGCAGCCAAGAAGGTCCCGGTGAGCAGTTCTTC. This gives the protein CASSQEGPGEQFF.

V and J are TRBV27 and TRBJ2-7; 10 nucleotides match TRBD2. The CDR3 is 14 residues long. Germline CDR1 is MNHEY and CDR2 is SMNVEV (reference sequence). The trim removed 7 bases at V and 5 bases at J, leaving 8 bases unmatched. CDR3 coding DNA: TGTGCCAGCAATCCTAGCGGGAGTCCACACGAGCAGTACTTC. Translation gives CASNPSGSPHEQYF.